The 8 T cell receptor beta chains below all came from one sample that was sequenced in a study of Tregs in tolerant kidney transplant recipients. This table comes from immunoSEQ multiplex PCR, and its TCRdb copy is limited to in-frame clones, with some not included. The data contain approximately 93,000 clones, 80% to 95% of them seen just once; the ten biggest clones take up 0.46%. Sequenced here: CD4+ T cells from blood, sampled before the transplant. The source of these receptors is a human donor who received a combined kidney and bone marrow transplant.

V gene TRBV5-1 combines with J gene TRBJ1-5, with D possibly TRBD1 on 5 matching bases. V lost 0 bases and J lost 4, with 14 bases in between. The germline CDR1 and CDR2 sequences are SGHRS and YFSETQ. The CDR3 covers 16 residues. The CDR3 here is CASSLGPRRTNQPQHF. The CDR3, as DNA: TGCGCCAGCAGCTTGGGTCCGAGAAGGACAAATCAGCCCCAGCATTTT.

Points on this clone: In the same sample, other DNA sequences code for this CDR3. This chain joins TRBV7-9 and TRBJ1-6, with D uncertain. Per germline, CDR1 SEHNR and CDR2 FQNEAQ (reference sequence). The CDR3 sequence is 17 residues long. Trimming took 1 base from V and 13 from J, leaving 23 bases between them. The CDR3: CASSLDGKSGLRSPLHF. The CDR3 bases are TGTGCCAGCAGCTTAGATGGCAAATCGGGGTTAAGGTCCCCCCTCCACTTT.

This clone appeared once. The genes are TRBV30 and TRBJ2-7, with D maybe TRBD1 (5 bases). Germline values: CDR1 GTSNPN, CDR2 SVGIG (reference sequence). The CDR3 extends over 12 amino acids. Trimming pared 2 bases from V and 2 bases from J, leaving 7 bases between. Written as DNA, the CDR3 is TGTGCCTGGAGTCTGACAGCCTACGAGCAGTACTTC. Protein sequence: CAWSLTAYEQYF.

Concerning this clone: The same CDR3 arises from other DNA sequences in this sample as well. The V and J genes are TRBV4-2 and TRBJ2-7, with D tentatively TRBD2 (6 bases). Trimming stripped 0 bases from V and 2 bases from J, with 11 bases between. This CDR3 is built from 15 residues. CDR1 LGHNA and CDR2 YNFKEQ come from the germline V gene. This CDR3 reads CASSQDVAAAYEQYF. The CDR3 coding sequence is TGTGCCAGCAGCCAAGATGTAGCGGCAGCCTACGAGCAGTACTTC.

The CDR3 nucleotides read TGTGCCAGCAGCAGGACAGGGGGCGCGTTCGCTGAAGCTTTCTTT. It is translated as CASSRTGGAFAEAFF. The rearrangement links TRBV2 to TRBJ1-1, with TRBD1 matching over 11 bases. With V trimmed by 6 bases and J by 6 bases, 9 bases remained unmatched. Per germline, CDR1 SNHLY and CDR2 FYNNEI. The CDR3 is 15 amino acids.

This rearrangement joins TRBV29-1 to TRBJ1-6; D gene uncertain. CDR1 is SQVTM and CDR2 is ANQGSEA in the germline V gene. V was pared by 8 bases and J by 9 bases, with 5 bases between. The CDR3 runs 9 residues. The CDR3 spells CSPVSPLHF. The CDR3, as DNA: TGCAGCCCCGTTTCACCCCTCCACTTT.

This clone came up once. The chain couples TRBV4-1 to TRBJ2-1; 11 nucleotides agree with TRBD2. The CDR3 is 16 amino acids. Germline assignment: CDR1 MGHRA and CDR2 YSYEKL. V lost 4 bases to trimming and J lost 7 bases; unmatched junction nucleotides: 9. Written as DNA, the CDR3 is TGCGCCAGCAGCCCCTACCTAGCGGGGGGCGGGAATGAGCAGTTCTTC. Translated: CASSPYLAGGGNEQFF.

The chain has TRBV5-1 and TRBJ2-1; 11 bases align to TRBD2. The CDR3 totals 16 residues. Unmatched junction bases numbered 3, after V lost 0 bases and J lost 4 bases. Germline CDR1 SGHRS, CDR2 YFSETQ. CDR3 in DNA: TGCGCCAGCAGCTTGGTTTCTAGCGGGGGGTACAATGAGCAGTTCTTC. This encodes CASSLVSSGGYNEQFF.